The sequence of this TCR beta chain was determined in a study of identical twins. The V end was cut by 4 bases, the J end by 8 bases, with 5 bases between. The CDR3 spans 11 residues. cDNA carried unique molecular identifiers, and a universal primer site was added by template switching. TCRdb re-derived calls from the 5' RACE reads in MiXCR, one entry per CDR3 protein. This sample has hundreds of thousands of distinct CDR3 sequences; 9% to 15% occur once, and the top ten carry under 2%. Study-wide points: The conclusions drew on cross-sectional statistical analysis instead of tracking the same donors. While abundant cord blood beta clonotypes carried fewer insertions, memory repertoires showed no such pattern.

The sample holds many counts of this clonotype. Its antigen is currently unknown. The same sample was also studied in work on yellow fever vaccine responses in identical twins. That report adds: Vaccine T cell responses of twins reportedly seemed partly convergent and partly personalized.

Sequenced input: PBMCs. The rearrangement joins TRBV12-3 or TRBV12-4 to TRBJ2-2; no definite D call. This TCR derives from a woman in her late teens or twenties in good health. CDR3 region: CASSWRGELFF. CDR3 DNA sequence: TGTGCCAGCAGTTGGCGGGGGGAGCTGTTTTTT.